This T cell receptor beta chain was observed in a study of monozygotic twins with inflammatory bowel disease (dated by TCRdb to about 2019). For the study in its entirety: The complete study included 28 monozygotic twin pairs: 19 IBD-discordant Danish pairs and nine German pairs, of which four were IBD-concordant and five were IBD-discordant. The search for disease-associated traits relied mainly on comparing IBD patients with their genetically identical healthy co-twins within discordant pairs. Each individual had, on average, about 151 000 unique TCRalpha sequences and 181 000 unique TCRbeta sequences available for analysis.

From its cysteine to its phenylalanine, the CDR3 spans 13 amino acids. This entry has no DNA. The germline V gene sets CDR1 to SGDLS and CDR2 to YYNGEE. Note on this clonotype: The antigen it recognizes is unknown.

Library method: 5' RACE. Preparation of each TCR library used 3,000 to 4,000 ng of total RNA. For each sample, cDNA synthesis was carried out in eight separate reactions using SMARTScribe reverse transcriptase. Unique molecular identifiers containing a 6-nucleotide sample barcode were introduced through template switching during cDNA synthesis. Two nested PCRs of about 16 and 10 cycles amplified the TCRalpha and TCRbeta cDNA, and bead purification followed each PCR. Before amplification, the cDNA was both treated with uracil DNA-glycosylase and purified with the QIAquick PCR purification kit. The second PCR was the step at which Illumina TruSeq-compatible adapters and sample-specific barcodes were added. Library quality and concentration were checked on TapeStation and Qubit, and libraries were pooled at roughly 5.1 ng each. The pooled libraries were sequenced with 2 x 100 bp reads and custom sequencing primers on an Illumina HiSeq2500 single-index Rapid Run. The published analysis was carried out like this. MiGEC version 1.2.6 was used for UMI-based consensus assembly, which corrected PCR and sequencing errors. V(D)J alignment, clonotype assembly and CDR3 extraction were performed with MiXCR version 2.1.1. Normalisation of gene usage, clonotype sharing and MAIT/NKT TCR abundance was achieved by analysing the top 1000, 10 000 and 20 000 clonotypes per sample. After downsampling to 27 000 UMIs, diversity was calculated as the inverse Simpson index using the vegan R package. Paired Mann-Whitney U tests were applied to discordant twin pairs, with Benjamini-Hochberg correction for multiple testing. TCRdb reprocessed the reads and provides one entry for every CDR3 protein sequence; no DNA is given. The V and J calls and clone size are TCRdb's, not the authors'. This sample's table contains about 350,000 distinct CDR3 sequences. The ten most abundant clones make up around 2% of the sample.

The paper as a whole reports these results and caveats: Repertoire similarity did not differ between concordant and discordant twins, possibly due to limited statistical power. A decrease in TCRbeta repertoire diversity, as measured by inverse Simpson index, was observed in IBD patients compared with their healthy co-twins. Because patients received different immunosuppressive treatments, the repertoires may have picked up extra background noise and variability between individuals. Different T cell subtypes could not be distinguished in the analysis. Compared with healthy twins, IBD patients shared fewer clonotypes with other individuals, and the difference was most pronounced in patients with signs of disease activity. The results gave no support for a single strong signal or clonotype linked to IBD.

From each donor, a 2.5 ml peripheral blood sample was drawn into PAXgene tubes and stored at -80 degrees C. Without T cell sorting, total RNA was isolated from whole blood using the PAXgene blood miRNA kit on an automated QIAcube. Peripheral blood from monozygotic twin pairs, either concordant or discordant for inflammatory bowel disease, underwent deep TCRalpha and TCRbeta repertoire profiling that used unique molecular barcoding. Smoking habits were recorded for all twin pairs, and individuals were classified as current, former or never smokers. The chain was built from TRBV9 and TRBJ1-3. This TCR was sampled from a human donor with ulcerative colitis or Crohn's disease, or a healthy co-twin of an affected twin (not recorded which). Sequenced: blood. The CDR3 sequence is CASSAKTGNTIYF.